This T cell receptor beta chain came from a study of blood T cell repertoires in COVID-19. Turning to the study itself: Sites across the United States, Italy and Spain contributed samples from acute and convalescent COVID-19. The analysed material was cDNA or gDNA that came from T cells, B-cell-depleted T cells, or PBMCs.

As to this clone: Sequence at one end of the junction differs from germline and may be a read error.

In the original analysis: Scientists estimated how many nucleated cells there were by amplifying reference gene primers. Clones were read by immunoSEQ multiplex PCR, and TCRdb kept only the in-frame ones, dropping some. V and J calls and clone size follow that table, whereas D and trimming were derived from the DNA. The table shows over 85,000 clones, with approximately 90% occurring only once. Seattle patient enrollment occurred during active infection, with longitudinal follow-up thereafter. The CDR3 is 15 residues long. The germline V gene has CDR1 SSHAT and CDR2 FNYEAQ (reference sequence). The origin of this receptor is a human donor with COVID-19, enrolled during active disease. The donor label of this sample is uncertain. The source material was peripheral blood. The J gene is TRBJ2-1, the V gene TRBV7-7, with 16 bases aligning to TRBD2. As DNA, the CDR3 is TGTGCTAGCAGCCCCGGGACTAGCGGGAGGGTTGAGCAGTTCTTC. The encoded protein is CASSPGTSGRVEQFF.